Listed here is a single T cell receptor beta chain. This entry belongs to a study of cytomegalovirus exposure and HLA in healthy donors. Assay used: immunoSEQ multiplex PCR; TCRdb lists only in-frame clones, some missing. Among 210,000 or so clones, 88% were seen once, and the ten largest hold 2.9%. Losses at the gene ends were 3 bases for V and 2 bases for J; bases not matched to a gene: 8. This CDR3 has 16 residues. CDR1 is SGHNT, CDR2 YENEEA, per germline. This chain uses TRBV11-3 with TRBJ2-3; 7 bases fit TRBD2. The sample consisted of PBMCs. The source of this sequence is a woman in her late teens or twenties in good health and CMV-seronegative. The CDR3 DNA reads as TGTGCCAGCAGCTTGGGGGGGGAGCGGGACACAGATACGCAGTATTTT. This translates into CASSLGGERDTDTQYF.